The 21 T cell receptor beta chains presented below share a single source sample, sequenced in a study of blood T cell repertoires in COVID-19. Sequencing was performed with immunoSEQ multiplex PCR; in TCRdb, only in-frame clones are kept and a portion is missing. The sample lists under 35,000 clones; roughly 85% were seen once. What was sequenced was peripheral blood. These receptors came from a human donor in a cohort sampled during active COVID-19.

This sequence joins TRBV7-9 and TRBJ1-5; D is unresolved. This CDR3 comprises 15 residues. Germline assignment: CDR1 SEHNR and CDR2 FQNEAQ (reference sequence). Trimming took off 4 bases at V and 2 bases at J, with 12 bases between the two ends. The CDR3 is CASSSEGLGNQPQHF. In nucleotides, the CDR3 is TGTGCCAGCAGCTCGGAGGGTTTGGGCAATCAGCCCCAGCATTTT.

J is TRBJ2-7 and V is TRBV27, with TRBD2 matching 9 bases. CDR3 size: 16 residues. J was trimmed by 5 bases and V by 0 bases; bases with no gene match: 8. The V gene's germline CDR1 is MNHEY and CDR2 SMNVEV (reference sequence). The CDR3 sequence: CASSLSRGTSKDEQYF. The DNA for the CDR3 is TGTGCCAGCAGTTTATCCCGCGGGACTAGCAAGGACGAGCAGTACTTC.

V gene TRBV19 combines with J gene TRBJ2-7; D remains ambiguous. Germline values: CDR1 LNHDA, CDR2 SQIVND (reference sequence). V was cut by 2 bases and J by 0 bases, with 8 bases left in between. The CDR3 has 14 amino acids. The CDR3 loop reads CASSIRYSSYEQYF. The CDR3 nucleotides read TGTGCCAGTAGTATACGGTACAGCTCCTACGAGCAGTACTTC.

The chain recombines TRBV28 with TRBJ1-1; D is unclear. Germline lookup yields CDR1 MDHEN and CDR2 SYDVKM. Trimming left V 3 bases short and J 1 base short, with 9 bases between. This CDR3 region has 14 residues. CDR3 protein: CASSFRIPNTEAFF. The DNA for the CDR3 is TGTGCCAGCAGTTTCAGGATACCGAACACTGAAGCTTTCTTT. The full variable domain, its missing parts supplied by reference TRBV28 and TRBJ1-1, is DVKVTQSSRYLVKRTGEKVFLECVQDMDHENMFWYRQDPGLGLRLIYFSYDVKMKEKGDIPEGYSVSREKKERFSLILESASTNQTSMYLCASSFRIPNTEAFFGQGTRLTVV.

The chain has TRBV2 and TRBJ2-1, with 9 bases fitting TRBD2. Germline CDR1 reads SNHLY; CDR2 reads FYNNEI. The CDR3 sequence is 15 residues long. The V and J ends lost 3 bases and 7 bases, in that order; junction bases with no gene match: 7. The CDR3 DNA reads as TGTGCCAGCAGTGAGGGGGTAGCGGGAGTTAATGAGCAGTTCTTC. It yields the protein CASSEGVAGVNEQFF.

The chain recombines TRBV25-1 with TRBJ1-1; D might be TRBD1 (6 bases). Per germline, CDR1 MGHDK and CDR2 SYGVNS. CDR3 length equals 14 residues. Deletions cut 7 bases from V and 1 base from J, with 13 bases between. CDR3 region: CASTHQGWNTEAFF. CDR3 coding DNA: TGTGCCAGCACGCACCAGGGGTGGAACACTGAAGCTTTCTTT. Looking up the rest from reference TRBV25-1 and TRBJ1-1 gives the full variable domain: EADIYQTPRYLVIGTGKKITLECSQTMGHDKMYWYQQDPGMELHLIHYSYGVNSTEKGDLSSESTVSRIRTEHFPLTLESARPSHTSQYLCASTHQGWNTEAFFGQGTRLTVV.

The CDR3 reads CASSGRTGINIQYF. The CDR3 DNA sequence: TGTGCCAGCAGCGGCAGGACAGGGATAAACATTCAGTACTTC. V gene TRBV2 combines with J gene TRBJ2-4, with 8 nucleotides matching TRBD1. The CDR3 covers 14 residues. V was clipped by 6 bases and J by 6 bases; unmatched bases: 7. Looked up from germline, CDR1 is SNHLY and CDR2 is FYNNEI.

The CDR3 reads CASSVVYTGELFF. The CDR3 DNA sequence: TGTGCCAGCAGCGTAGTATACACCGGGGAGCTGTTTTTT. The rearrangement links TRBV9 to TRBJ2-2; D is unresolved. Germline loops: CDR1 SGDLS, CDR2 YYNGEE. Trimming stripped 0 bases from V and 3 bases from J, with 3 bases between. The CDR3 covers 13 residues.

This clone has just a few counts. The chain couples TRBV28 to TRBJ2-2; 12 positions match TRBD2. The germline gives CDR1 MDHEN, CDR2 SYDVKM. This CDR3 is 15 amino acids long. The V gene end was trimmed by 8 bases and the J gene end by 10 bases; junction bases not matched to a gene: 11. The CDR3 DNA is TGTGCCAGCTTCTCCCGGACTAGCGGGAAACCGGAGCTGTTTTTT. Translated, it gives CASFSRTSGKPELFF.

The chain links TRBV5-1 to TRBJ1-1; 10 bases are a match to TRBD1. Germline loops: CDR1 SGHRS, CDR2 YFSETQ. Trimming cost V 1 base and J 1 base; bases outside gene matches: 7. The CDR3 loop spans 17 amino acids. The CDR3 DNA reads TGCGCCAGCAGCTTGATTCTGACAGGGGGCTCGAACACTGAAGCTTTCTTT. Protein: CASSLILTGGSNTEAFF.

CDR3 loop: CASSQERGTGGEKLFF. CDR3 DNA sequence: TGTGCCAGCAGCCAAGAACGGGGGACAGGGGGTGAAAAACTGTTTTTT. The rearrangement links TRBV3-1 (or the pseudogene TRBV3-2) to TRBJ1-4, with 11 nucleotides matching TRBD1. CDR3 length equals 16 residues. Unmatched junction bases numbered 4, after V lost 0 bases and J lost 7 bases. The V gene's germline CDR1 is LGHDT and CDR2 YNNKEL (reference sequence).

V is TRBV6-2 or TRBV6-3 and J is TRBJ2-1; D unclear. Germline V gene lookup returns CDR1 MNHEY and CDR2 SVGEGT. This CDR3 has 12 residues. Trimming took 6 bases from V and 7 from J, leaving 10 bases between them. CDR3 loop: CASSLQTNEQFF. DNA for the CDR3: TGTGCCAGCAGCCTTCAGACTAATGAGCAGTTCTTC.

Only a few counts were recorded for this clone. The chain has TRBV4-1 and TRBJ2-5; a possible D gene is TRBD1 (5 bases). The CDR3 spans 14 residues. Trimming cost V 5 bases and J 5 bases, with 15 bases left between them. Germline-derived CDR1 and CDR2 are MGHRA and YSYEKL. CDR3 DNA: TGCGCCAGCAGCTTTTCTCAGGGTGGGGAGACCCAGTACTTC. Translation gives CASSFSQGGETQYF.

The V gene is TRBV5-1, the J gene TRBJ2-1; tentatively, D is TRBD1 (5 bases). The germline gives CDR1 SGHRS, CDR2 YFSETQ. The CDR3 runs 12 residues. The germline V and J ends were trimmed by 1 base and 9 bases, with 8 bases remaining between them. CDR3 nucleotide sequence: TGCGCCAGCAGCTTGAGGGGTTCTGAGCAGTTCTTC. It yields the protein CASSLRGSEQFF.

V gene TRBV27 combines with J gene TRBJ2-1; maybe TRBD2 (6 bases). Germline lookup yields CDR1 MNHEY and CDR2 SMNVEV (reference sequence). The CDR3 spans 16 residues. V was shortened by 6 bases and J by 2 bases, with 17 bases between the two germline ends. CDR3 amino acids: CASSPPGGLPYNEQFF. The DNA of the CDR3 is TGTGCCAGCAGCCCCCCCGGGGGTTTGCCCTACAATGAGCAGTTCTTC.

The chain links TRBV18 to TRBJ1-3; D call uncertain. The germline V gene has CDR1 KGHSH and CDR2 LQKENI. This CDR3 comprises 16 residues. With 3 bases removed from V and 0 bases from J, the gap between germline ends came to 12 bases. CDR3 nucleotide sequence: TGTGCCAGCTCACCCACCCGACAAACCTCTGGAAACACCATATATTTT. It encodes CASSPTRQTSGNTIYF.

The chain links TRBV18 to TRBJ1-5, with 9 bases matching TRBD1. Trimming cost V 1 base and J 5 bases; bases outside gene matches: 3. Germline V CDR1 and CDR2: KGHSH, LQKENI. The CDR3 loop spans 15 amino acids. CDR3 sequence: CASSPLGTGYQPQHF. The CDR3 nucleotides read TGTGCCAGCTCACCACTCGGGACAGGGTATCAGCCCCAGCATTTT.

The chain carries TRBV2 and TRBJ1-4; TRBD1 aligns across 8 bases. Germline CDR1 and CDR2: SNHLY and FYNNEI. CDR3 length: 14 amino acids. V dropped 7 bases and J dropped 5; count of bases not matched to a gene: 6. CDR3 DNA: TGTGCCAGCACCCGGACAGGGCGAAATGAAAAACTGTTTTTT. Its translation: CASTRTGRNEKLFF.

The chain links TRBV10-2 to TRBJ1-5; 7 nucleotides align to TRBD1. With V trimmed by 4 bases and J by 0 bases, 21 bases remained unmatched. CDR3 length: 21 residues. Germline CDR1 reads WSHSY; CDR2 reads SAAADI. DNA of the CDR3: TGCGCCAGCAGTGCAGTCACGACAGGGATGACTCAGGGATATAGCAATCAGCCCCAGCATTTT. It encodes CASSAVTTGMTQGYSNQPQHF.

V and J are TRBV25-1 and TRBJ1-1; 8 bases line up with TRBD1. Germline V gives CDR1 MGHDK, CDR2 SYGVNS. The CDR3 is 13 amino acids. Trimming took 6 bases from V and 6 from J; bases not matched to a gene: 6. The CDR3: CASSDRGGPEAFF. The CDR3, as DNA: TGTGCCAGCAGCGACAGGGGTGGACCTGAAGCTTTCTTT.

This chain links TRBV18 with TRBJ1-1, with D maybe TRBD1 (6 bases). V lost 3 bases, J lost 1 base, and 21 bases lay in between. Germline CDR1 is KGHSH and CDR2 is LQKENI. CDR3 length: 18 amino acids. In DNA, the CDR3 is TGTGCCAGCTCACCTATCGGCAGGGGACCCCTACCGAACACTGAAGCTTTCTTT. Translation gives CASSPIGRGPLPNTEAFF.